Detailed here is one TCR beta chain. This sample is part of a study of blood T cell repertoires in COVID-19. Study-wide context: Whether acute or convalescent, the COVID-19 samples came from the United States, Italy and Spain. T cells, B-cell-depleted T cells, or PBMCs provided the cDNA or gDNA that served as material.

Libraries were prepared by immunoSEQ multiplex PCR; TCRdb keeps only in-frame clonotypes and omits some of them. The top ten hold roughly 0.7% of the sample, which has around 450,000 clones, about nine tenths seen once. Recovered Cohort 3 donors showed two negative PCRs, clearance, or symptom resolution. The germline V and J ends were trimmed by 0 bases and 8 bases, with 18 bases remaining between them. Germline CDR1 and CDR2: SGHNT and YYREEE (reference sequence). This CDR3 spans 16 amino acids. This sequence originates from a woman aged 18 to 35 who had recovered from COVID-19. The sample consisted of PBMCs or T cells enriched from blood (not recorded which). The genes are TRBV5-4 and TRBJ2-1, with a possible D match to TRBD2 (7 bases). The CDR3 sequence is CASSLEMGGGRDEQFF. In DNA form, the CDR3 reads TGTGCCAGCAGCTTGGAGATGGGGGGGGGCCGGGATGAGCAGTTCTTC.